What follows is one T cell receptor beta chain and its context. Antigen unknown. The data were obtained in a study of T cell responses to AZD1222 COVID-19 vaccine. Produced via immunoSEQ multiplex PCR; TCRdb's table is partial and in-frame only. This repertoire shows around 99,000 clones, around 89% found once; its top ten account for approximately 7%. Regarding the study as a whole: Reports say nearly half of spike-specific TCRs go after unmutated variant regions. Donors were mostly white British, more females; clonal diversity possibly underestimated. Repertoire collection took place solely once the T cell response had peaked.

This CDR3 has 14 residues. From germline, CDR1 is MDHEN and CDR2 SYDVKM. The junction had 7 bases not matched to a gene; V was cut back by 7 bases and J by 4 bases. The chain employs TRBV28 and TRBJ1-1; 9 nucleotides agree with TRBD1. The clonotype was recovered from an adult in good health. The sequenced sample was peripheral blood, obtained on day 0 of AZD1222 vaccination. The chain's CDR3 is CASTTGTGPTEAFF. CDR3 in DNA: TGTGCCAGCACCACCGGGACAGGGCCCACTGAAGCTTTCTTT.